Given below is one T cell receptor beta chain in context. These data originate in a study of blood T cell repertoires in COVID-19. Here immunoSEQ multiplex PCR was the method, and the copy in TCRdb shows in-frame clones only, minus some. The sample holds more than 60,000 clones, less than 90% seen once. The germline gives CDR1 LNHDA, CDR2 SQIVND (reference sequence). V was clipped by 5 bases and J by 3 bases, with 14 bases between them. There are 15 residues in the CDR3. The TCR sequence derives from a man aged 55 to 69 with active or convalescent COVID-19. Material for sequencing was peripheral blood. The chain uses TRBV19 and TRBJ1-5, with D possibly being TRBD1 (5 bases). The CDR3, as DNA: TGTGCCAGTAGTCCGCCTCAGGGTTTCAATCAGCCCCAGCATTTT. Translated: CASSPPQGFNQPQHF.